Each of the 9 T cell receptor beta chains below was sequenced from the same sample in a study of cytomegalovirus exposure and HLA in healthy donors (dated by TCRdb to 2015 to 2018). Receptor amplification or capture employed the immunoSEQ multiplex PCR assay. The multiplex PCR relied on a mix of 60 forward primers for TCR Vbeta segments and 13 reverse primers for TCR Jbeta segments. This is the immuneACCESS table as TCRdb keeps it, with only in-frame sequences that have V and J called. A part of the clones is gone; compared with another copy, unresolved V genes explain less than half, and the rest is unexplained. This sample gives tens of thousands of clones in total; about three quarters of them show up just once. Approximately 4.8% of the sample is taken by the ten largest. Source material: PBMCs. These TCRs come from a male donor in good health and CMV-seropositive.

This chain joins TRBV4-1 and TRBJ1-1, with D possibly TRBD1 on 5 matching bases. This CDR3 comprises 14 residues. V lost 1 base and J 1 base, leaving 7 bases between the germline ends. The germline gives CDR1 MGHRA, CDR2 YSYEKL. CDR3 amino acids: CASSQGQWNTEAFF. The CDR3 DNA follows: TGCGCCAGCAGCCAAGGACAGTGGAACACTGAAGCTTTCTTT.

The chain joins TRBV20-1 to TRBJ1-3; the D is unclear. The CDR3 loop spans 11 amino acids. V was cut by 3 bases and J by 7 bases, with 7 bases left in between. Germline assignment: CDR1 DFQATT and CDR2 SNEGSKA (reference sequence). CDR3 amino acids: CSAREGNTIYF. Written as DNA, the CDR3 is TGCAGTGCTAGGGAGGGCAACACCATATATTTT.

The rearrangement uses TRBV18 and TRBJ1-6; D is unclear. The germline gives CDR1 KGHSH, CDR2 LQKENI. V was clipped by 3 bases and J by 7 bases, with 4 bases between them. The CDR3 has 12 residues. The chain's CDR3 is CASSPRNSPLHF. The CDR3 DNA is TGTGCCAGCTCACCCCGGAATTCACCCCTCCACTTT.

This clone was recorded a few times. The gene calls are TRBV28 and TRBJ2-1, with 7 positions matching TRBD1. The V and J ends lost 5 bases and 6 bases, in that order; junction bases with no gene match: 10. CDR3 length: 15 amino acids. Per the germline V gene, CDR1 is MDHEN and CDR2 is SYDVKM. The CDR3 coding sequence is TGTGCCAGCAGTGCCGGGACAGAATTACGCAATGAGCAGTTCTTC. It is translated as CASSAGTELRNEQFF.

The chain combines TRBV25-1 with TRBJ2-2, with D perhaps TRBD2 (6 bases). The V gene's germline CDR1 is MGHDK and CDR2 SYGVNS. CDR3 length equals 15 residues. Trimming took 4 bases from V and 7 from J, leaving 16 bases between them. CDR3 in amino acids: CASSVGGTGGGELFF. The CDR3 DNA reads as TGTGCCAGCAGTGTGGGCGGGACTGGGGGCGGGGAGCTGTTTTTT.

V and J are TRBV28 and TRBJ1-1; D call uncertain. Germline-derived CDR1 and CDR2 are MDHEN and SYDVKM. CDR3 size: 11 residues. V lost 3 bases to trimming and J lost 8 bases, with 7 bases between them. The CDR3 DNA follows: TGTGCCAGCAGTTTGCTACAGGAAGCTTTCTTT. It specifies CASSLLQEAFF.

The rearrangement joins TRBV25-1 to TRBJ2-7, with D maybe TRBD1 (6 bases). Between the trimmed V and J ends, which lost 3 bases and 6 bases, there was a span of 12 bases. The CDR3 extends over 13 amino acids. Per the germline V gene, CDR1 is MGHDK and CDR2 is SYGVNS. CDR3 coding DNA: TGTGCCAGCAGTGAGGCAGGGGCCGGCGAGCAGTACTTC. Translating it yields CASSEAGAGEQYF.

V is TRBV5-5 and J is TRBJ2-7; D is undetermined. Germline V gene sequence: CDR1 SGHKS, CDR2 YYEKEE (reference sequence). This CDR3 contains 13 residues. V lost 1 base, J lost 5 bases, and 10 bases lay in between. As DNA, the CDR3 is TGTGCCAGCAGCTTGACGGTTTCGCACGAGCAGTACTTC. This encodes CASSLTVSHEQYF.

V usage is TRBV20-1 and J usage is TRBJ2-5; D is unresolved. The V and J ends lost 1 base and 5 bases respectively, with 5 bases between them. The germline CDR1 and CDR2 sequences are DFQATT and SNEGSKA (reference sequence). CDR3 length: 11 residues. CDR3: CSARAGETQYF. Written as DNA, the CDR3 is TGCAGTGCTAGAGCGGGTGAGACCCAGTACTTC.